Sequencing of this T cell receptor beta chain was carried out in a study of blood T cell repertoires in COVID-19. This CDR3 has 15 amino acids. Trimming cost V 7 bases and J 3 bases; bases outside gene matches: 12. Germline CDR1 SQVTM, CDR2 ANQGSEA. In the authors' methods: Counts of nucleated cells, estimated from reference gene primer amplification, were obtained. Assay used: immunoSEQ multiplex PCR; TCRdb lists only in-frame clones, some missing. V and J calls and clone size are those listed in that table; D and trimming were worked out from the DNA. The sample has 280,000 or so clones; roughly 87% are singletons.

The receptor was derived from a man aged 18 to 29 with active or convalescent COVID-19. The chain links TRBV29-1 to TRBJ1-5; 7 bases match TRBD1. The material sequenced was peripheral blood. CDR3 sequence reads: CSACSGTDHNQPQHF. CDR3 bases: TGCAGCGCCTGCTCCGGGACAGACCACAATCAGCCCCAGCATTTT.